One and the same sample provided the 15 T cell receptor beta chains below, sequenced in a study of T cells after yellow fever vaccination. MiXCR, applied by TCRdb to the 5' RACE reads, yields one record per CDR3 protein. The sample carries a few hundred thousand distinct CDR3 sequences, 3% to 4.5% recorded once. The sequencing used PBMCs, collected 5 days after the yellow fever booster vaccination. All receptors derive from a young man who received the YFV17D yellow fever vaccine.

This clonotype occurred a few times. The J gene is TRBJ2-1, the V gene TRBV5-1, with TRBD2 identical over 14 bases. This CDR3 is built from 16 residues. Per the germline V gene, CDR1 is SGHRS and CDR2 is YFSETQ. V lost 3 bases and J lost 4; bases outside the gene matches: 3. The CDR3 bases are TGCGCCAGCAGCTGGGGACTAGCGGGAGATTACAATGAGCAGTTCTTC. It codes for CASSWGLAGDYNEQFF.

This clonotype was seen repeatedly, ten times or more. This chain connects TRBV7-8 to TRBJ2-2, with D perhaps being TRBD1 or TRBD2 (5 bases each). CDR3 length equals 15 residues. Germline V gene data show CDR1 as SGHVS and CDR2 as FQNEAQ. V lost 3 bases and J lost 6, with 14 bases in between. This CDR3 reads CASSFQGVSAGELFF. The CDR3 nucleotides are TGTGCCAGCAGCTTTCAGGGAGTGTCGGCCGGGGAGCTGTTTTTT. Full variable domain (remainder filled in from reference TRBV7-8 and TRBJ2-2): GAGVSQSPRYKVAKRGQDVALRCDPISGHVSLFWYQQALGQGPEFLTYFQNEAQLDKSGLPSDRFFAERPEGSVSTLKIQRTQQEDSAVYLCASSFQGVSAGELFFGEGSRLTVL.

The J gene is TRBJ1-1, the V gene TRBV6-6, with 7 bases fitting TRBD1. The length of the CDR3 is 15 residues. Germline CDR1 MNHNY, CDR2 SVGAGI (reference sequence). The junction had 11 bases not matched to a gene; V was cut back by 5 bases and J by 5 bases. Here the CDR3 reads CASSDRTGGETEAFF. The CDR3 DNA follows: TGTGCCAGCAGTGACCGGACAGGAGGGGAGACTGAAGCTTTCTTT.

This clonotype showed up many times. The V and J genes are TRBV10-3 and TRBJ2-2, with a tentative D call TRBD1 (6 bases). Trimming removed 8 bases at V and 5 bases at J, with 9 bases between. Germline lookup yields CDR1 ENHRY and CDR2 SYGVKD. The CDR3 covers 12 residues. The CDR3: CAISQGTGELFF. Here the CDR3 DNA reads TGTGCCATCTCCCAGGGGACCGGGGAGCTGTTTTTT.

This clonotype was detected many times. The chain uses TRBV18 and TRBJ2-3, with 9 bases lining up with TRBD1. The V segment lost 5 bases and the J segment 0 bases; nucleotides outside the gene matches: 6. From germline, CDR1 is KGHSH and CDR2 LQKENI. The CDR3 runs to 16 residues. The CDR3 DNA is TGTGCCAGCTCAGCACAGGGGGCGGATAGCACAGATACGCAGTATTTT. As protein: CASSAQGADSTDTQYF.

This clonotype came up many times. The V gene is TRBV7-9, the J gene TRBJ1-5; no reliable D call. This CDR3 is 15 amino acids long. CDR1 SEHNR and CDR2 FQNEAQ come from the germline V gene (reference sequence). Trimming took off 4 bases at V and 0 bases at J, with 10 bases between the two ends. CDR3 DNA: TGTGCCAGCAGCTCTGCAGACCATAGCAATCAGCCCCAGCATTTT. Its protein product is CASSSADHSNQPQHF.

The chain carries TRBV7-2 and TRBJ1-6; 7 bases agree with TRBD1. The V gene end was trimmed by 6 bases and the J gene end by 10 bases; junction bases not matched to a gene: 9. Germline V CDR1 and CDR2: SGHTA, FQGNSA. CDR3 length: 14 residues. In DNA form, the CDR3 reads TGTGCCAGCAGACCTACAGGGGTCGAATCACCCCTCCACTTT. Residues: CASRPTGVESPLHF.

V gene TRBV5-1 combines with J gene TRBJ2-3, with unresolved D. V lost 7 bases to trimming and J lost 1 base, with 28 bases between them. The germline gives CDR1 SGHRS, CDR2 YFSETQ. This CDR3 has 19 amino acids. The CDR3 coding sequence is TGCGCCAGCTGTGTTGGAAGGTTACCTAAAAGAAGGCGCACAGATACGCAGTATTTT. This codes for CASCVGRLPKRRRTDTQYF.

The chain links TRBV10-1 to TRBJ2-3; weak D call: TRBD2 (6 bases). The CDR3 loop spans 14 amino acids. V was clipped by 2 bases and J by 5 bases, with 11 bases between them. CDR1 is WNHNN and CDR2 is SYGVQD in the germline V gene (reference sequence). The DNA of the CDR3 is TGCGCCAGCAGTGAGCCGGGGCGGGGAGATACGCAGTATTTT. It yields the protein CASSEPGRGDTQYF.

This clonotype was seen a few times. The chain has TRBV10-2 and TRBJ1-1, with D possibly being TRBD1 (5 bases). Germline values: CDR1 WSHSY, CDR2 SAAADI. The CDR3 consists of 15 residues. The ends were cut back, 5 bases at V and 1 base at J, with 14 bases in the middle. In DNA form, the CDR3 reads TGCGCCAGCAGTACGGGACGGGGATCGAACACTGAAGCTTTCTTT. This gives the protein CASSTGRGSNTEAFF.

Many counts were recorded for this clonotype. The V and J genes are TRBV29-1 and TRBJ1-2, with D unresolved. V was trimmed by 3 bases and J by 3 bases, leaving 14 bases between them. The CDR3 is 14 residues long. The V gene's germline CDR1 is SQVTM and CDR2 ANQGSEA. The CDR3 DNA reads as TGCAGCGTTGAGCCCAGGCTAGCTGACTATGGCTACACCTTC. Translation gives CSVEPRLADYGYTF.

The chain is built from TRBV12-3 or TRBV12-4 and TRBJ1-5; D is uncertain. CDR3 length: 15 amino acids. Trimming left V 2 bases short and J 1 base short, with 9 bases between. The CDR3 DNA follows: TGTGCCAGCAGTTTATGGGTGGCAAGCAATCAGCCCCAGCATTTT. The encoded protein is CASSLWVASNQPQHF.

This clonotype was detected only a few times. The CDR3 loop reads CASSLGASFGPLHF. The CDR3 nucleotides read TGTGCCAGCAGTTTAGGTGCCAGCTTCGGACCCCTCCACTTT. The J gene is TRBJ1-6, the V gene TRBV27, with D unclear. The germline CDR1 and CDR2 sequences are MNHEY and SMNVEV (reference sequence). Trimming took off 2 bases at V and 12 bases at J, with 14 bases between the two ends. The CDR3 spans 14 residues.

This chain links TRBV11-2 with TRBJ1-1, with TRBD1 as a possible D gene (5 bases). V lost 4 bases, J lost 5 bases, and 11 bases lay in between. This CDR3 spans 13 amino acids. Germline V gene lookup returns CDR1 SGHAT and CDR2 FQNNGV. The CDR3 DNA follows: TGTGCCAGCAGCTGGGGGGGGGAGACTGAAGCTTTCTTT. Protein sequence: CASSWGGETEAFF. Full variable domain (rest looked up from reference TRBV11-2 and TRBJ1-1): EAGVAQSPRYKIIEKRQSVAFWCNPISGHATLYWYQQILGQGPKLLIQFQNNGVVDDSQLPKDRFSAERLKGVDSTLKIQPAKLEDSAVYLCASSWGGETEAFFGQGTRLTVV.

Many counts were recorded for this clonotype. This chain joins TRBV28 and TRBJ1-5, with TRBD1 matching 10 bases. CDR1 and CDR2 (germline): MDHEN, SYDVKM. Trimming at V came to 4 bases and at J to 5 bases, leaving 8 bases not matched to a gene. The CDR3 has 16 residues. The CDR3 region is CASSSSGTGDYQPQHF. The DNA of the CDR3 is TGTGCCAGCAGTTCCTCCGGGACAGGGGATTATCAGCCCCAGCATTTT.